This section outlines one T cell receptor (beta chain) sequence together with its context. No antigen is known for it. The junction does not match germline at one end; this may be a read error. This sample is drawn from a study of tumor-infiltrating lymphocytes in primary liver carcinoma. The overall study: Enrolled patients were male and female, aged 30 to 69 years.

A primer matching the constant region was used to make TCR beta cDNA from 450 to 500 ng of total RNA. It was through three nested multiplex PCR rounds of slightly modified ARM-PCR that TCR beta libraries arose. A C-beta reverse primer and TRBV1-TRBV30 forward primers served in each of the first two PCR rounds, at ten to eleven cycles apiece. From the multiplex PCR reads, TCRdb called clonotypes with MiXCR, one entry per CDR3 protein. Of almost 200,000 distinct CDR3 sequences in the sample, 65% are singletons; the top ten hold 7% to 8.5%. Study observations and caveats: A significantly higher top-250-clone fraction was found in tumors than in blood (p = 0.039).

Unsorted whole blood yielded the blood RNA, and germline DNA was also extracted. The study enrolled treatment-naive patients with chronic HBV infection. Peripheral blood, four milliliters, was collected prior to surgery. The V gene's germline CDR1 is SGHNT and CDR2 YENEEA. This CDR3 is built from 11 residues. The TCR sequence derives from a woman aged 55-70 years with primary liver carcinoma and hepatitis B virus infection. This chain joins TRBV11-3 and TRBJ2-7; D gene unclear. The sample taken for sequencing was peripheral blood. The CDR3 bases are TGTGCCAGCAGCGTAAAATACGATCAGTACTTC. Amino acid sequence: CASSVKYDQYF. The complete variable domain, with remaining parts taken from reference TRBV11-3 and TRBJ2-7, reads EAGVVQSPRYKIIEKKQPVAFWCNPISGHNTLYWYLQNLGQGPELLIRYENEEAVDDSQLPKDRFSAERLKGVDSTLKIQPAELGDSAVYLCASSVKYDQYFGPGTRLTVT.